The 19 T cell receptor beta chains below come from one sample, sequenced in a study of cytomegalovirus exposure and HLA in healthy donors. PCR amplification relied on 60 Vbeta primers (plus 13 Jbeta primers). Sequencing was performed with immunoSEQ multiplex PCR; in TCRdb, only in-frame clones are kept and a portion is missing. The sample shows around 200,000 clones, around two thirds of them seen only once. Sequenced sample: PBMCs. These receptors were collected from a man aged 40-50 years in good health and CMV-seronegative.

This clone was counted between two and nine times. The genes are TRBV29-1 and TRBJ2-4; D uncertain. The CDR3 length is 14 residues. Deletions cut 0 bases from V and 4 bases from J, with 10 bases between. Germline V gene lookup returns CDR1 SQVTM and CDR2 ANQGSEA. This CDR3 is CSVEDSNSKNIQYF. The DNA for the CDR3 is TGCAGCGTTGAAGATAGTAACAGTAAAAACATTCAGTACTTC.

This clone was found a few times. This chain connects TRBV5-4 to TRBJ2-1, with TRBD2 as a possible D gene (6 bases). Looked up from germline, CDR1 is SGHNT and CDR2 is YYREEE (reference sequence). The CDR3 covers 15 residues. V was trimmed by 5 bases and J by 0 bases, leaving 12 bases between them. The CDR3 is CASRDGGISYNEQFF. As DNA, the CDR3 is TGTGCCAGCAGGGACGGGGGTATCTCCTACAATGAGCAGTTCTTC.

This chain links TRBV20-1 with TRBJ1-1; perhaps TRBD1 as D (5 bases). Trimming left V 3 bases short and J 4 bases short, with 6 bases between. This CDR3 is 11 amino acids long. Per the germline V gene, CDR1 is DFQATT and CDR2 is SNEGSKA (reference sequence). The CDR3 bases are TGCAGTGCTAGCGACAGCACTGAAGCTTTCTTT. It encodes CSASDSTEAFF.

This clone has just a few counts. The genes are TRBV5-4 and TRBJ2-3, with 9 bases identical to TRBD1. Germline trimming cut 4 bases from V and 3 bases from J; bases unmatched to any gene: 9. The CDR3 is 16 amino acids. In germline, CDR1 is SGHNT, CDR2 YYREEE (reference sequence). CDR3 in amino acids: CASSRRTGVGTDTQYF. The DNA for the CDR3 is TGTGCCAGCAGCCGGAGGACAGGGGTTGGGACAGATACGCAGTATTTT.

The sample holds a few counts of this clone. The chain is built from TRBV7-6 and TRBJ2-7, with 12 bases that match TRBD1. V lost 3 bases to trimming and J lost 4 bases; unmatched junction nucleotides: 4. Germline CDR1 SGHVS, CDR2 FNYEAQ. CDR3 length: 15 residues. The CDR3 here is CASSLGTGGGYEQYF. CDR3 nucleotide sequence: TGTGCCAGCAGCTTGGGGACAGGGGGCGGGTACGAGCAGTACTTC.

This clone has just one count. The rearrangement links TRBV9 to TRBJ1-1; possibly TRBD1 for D (6 bases). The germline gives CDR1 SGDLS, CDR2 YYNGEE. The V end lost 6 bases, the J end lost 1 base, and 13 bases lay between the germline ends. The CDR3 extends over 14 amino acids. The CDR3 sequence is CASMPGGPNTEAFF. CDR3 coding DNA: TGTGCCAGCATGCCGGGGGGCCCGAACACTGAAGCTTTCTTT.

The chain has TRBV2 and TRBJ1-6; D unresolved. The CDR3 spans 18 residues. Germline V gene data show CDR1 as SNHLY and CDR2 as FYNNEI. Trimming shortened V by 3 bases and J by 0 bases, and 15 bases separated the two germline ends. The CDR3 region has the DNA TGTGCCAGCAGTGAGCGGGAGCCCCAGAGCTCCTATAATTCACCCCTCCACTTT. This translates into CASSEREPQSSYNSPLHF.

This chain connects TRBV7-6 to TRBJ2-5, with TRBD2 matching 9 bases. This CDR3 spans 16 amino acids. Germline lookup yields CDR1 SGHVS and CDR2 FNYEAQ. Trimming took 5 bases from V and 4 from J; bases not matched to a gene: 11. The chain's CDR3 is CASSATGTSSGETQYF. The CDR3 DNA sequence: TGTGCCAGCAGCGCGACCGGGACTAGCTCGGGAGAGACCCAGTACTTC.

V and J are TRBV7-2 and TRBJ2-7; D possibly corresponds to TRBD2 (6 bases). Trimming removed 6 bases at V and 0 bases at J, with 12 bases between. Germline loops: CDR1 SGHTA, CDR2 FQGNSA. There are 14 residues in the CDR3. CDR3 sequence reads: CASRSSGASYEQYF. In DNA, the CDR3 is TGTGCCAGCAGAAGTAGCGGAGCCTCCTACGAGCAGTACTTC.

This clone was recorded once. CDR3 in amino acids: CASSERGATNEKLFF. The DNA for the CDR3 is TGTGCCAGCAGCGAACGGGGGGCAACTAATGAAAAACTGTTTTTT. The V call is TRBV5-8, the J call TRBJ1-4, with D maybe TRBD1 (5 bases). The CDR3 is 15 amino acids. The V end lost 4 bases, the J end lost 0 bases, and 10 bases lay between the germline ends. In germline, CDR1 is SGHTS, CDR2 YDEGEE.

This clone occurred a few times. The identical CDR3 is also encoded by other nucleotide sequences in the sample. The V gene is TRBV2, the J gene TRBJ2-4; TRBD2 matches at 8 bases. Germline V CDR1 and CDR2: SNHLY, FYNNEI. V shed 5 bases, J shed 3 bases, and the junction held 3 bases outside the gene matches. CDR3 length: 14 residues. CDR3: CASSPLAGKNIQYF. CDR3 nucleotide sequence: TGTGCCAGCAGTCCCCTAGCGGGCAAAAACATTCAGTACTTC.

This clone has only a few counts. A much larger clone differs by one base, so this may be a read error. The rearrangement uses TRBV4-1 and TRBJ2-7, with 11 bases that match TRBD1. V gave up 5 bases and J gave up 5 bases; unmatched junction bases: 2. The CDR3 contains 13 residues. Germline loops: CDR1 MGHRA, CDR2 YSYEKL. The CDR3 DNA sequence: TGCGCCAGCAGCAGGACAGGGGGCAACGAGCAGTACTTC. It specifies CASSRTGGNEQYF.

The chain uses TRBV2 and TRBJ1-4; 8 nucleotides line up with TRBD1. The CDR3 covers 13 residues. Trimming took 7 bases from V and 8 from J; bases not matched to a gene: 6. Per germline, CDR1 SNHLY and CDR2 FYNNEI. This chain's CDR3 is CASTVTGGEKLFF. CDR3 in DNA: TGTGCCAGCACCGTTACAGGGGGAGAAAAACTGTTTTTT.

This clone has a handful of counts. This chain joins TRBV14 and TRBJ1-2; D gene unclear. The CDR3 covers 14 residues. CDR1 and CDR2 (germline): SGHDN, FVKESK. Trimming left V 0 bases short and J 8 bases short, with 13 bases between. CDR3 region: CASSQERSRNGYTF. In DNA form, the CDR3 reads TGTGCCAGCAGCCAAGAGAGATCCAGGAACGGCTACACCTTC.

The chain recombines TRBV6-4 with TRBJ2-3; maybe TRBD2 (5 bases). The CDR3 is 12 amino acids. CDR1 MRHNA and CDR2 SNTAGT come from the germline V gene. The V and J ends lost 2 bases and 8 bases respectively, with 8 bases between them. The chain's CDR3 is CASSDVRGTQYF. The DNA of the CDR3 is TGTGCCAGCAGTGACGTTCGGGGTACGCAGTATTTT.

This chain links TRBV10-3 with TRBJ1-6; 11 bases fit TRBD1. Germline V gene data show CDR1 as ENHRY and CDR2 as SYGVKD. Unmatched junction bases numbered 4, after V lost 4 bases and J lost 8 bases. CDR3 length equals 15 residues. In DNA form, the CDR3 reads TGTGCCATCAGTGCCGGGACAGGGGGTGATTCACCCCTCCACTTT. Translated, it gives CAISAGTGGDSPLHF.

This chain joins TRBV6-1 and TRBJ2-2, with D possibly TRBD1 on 8 matching bases. Trimming left V 6 bases short and J 5 bases short, with 16 bases between. From germline, CDR1 is MNHNS and CDR2 SASEGT. This CDR3 has 15 amino acids. CDR3 nucleotide sequence: TGTGCCAGCAGACTAGGACAGGGAGGGACCGGGGAGCTGTTTTTT. This translates into CASRLGQGGTGELFF.

V and J are TRBV27 and TRBJ2-5; TRBD2 aligns across 8 bases. Germline V lookup: CDR1 MNHEY, CDR2 SMNVEV (reference sequence). The junction had 12 bases not matched to a gene; V was cut back by 3 bases and J by 9 bases. This CDR3 is built from 15 residues. Written as DNA, the CDR3 is TGTGCCAGCAGTTTCGAGACAGGACCCGGGGGGGCCCAGTACTTC. It encodes CASSFETGPGGAQYF.

The chain employs TRBV7-9 and TRBJ1-4; D perhaps matches TRBD1 (6 bases). CDR1 and CDR2 from the germline V gene are SEHNR and FQNEAQ (reference sequence). V was clipped by 5 bases and J by 8 bases, with 12 bases between them. The CDR3 is 13 amino acids. The CDR3 loop reads CASSTGLIEKLFF. In nucleotides, the CDR3 is TGTGCCAGCAGCACAGGGTTGATAGAAAAACTGTTTTTT.